Below, 19 T cell receptor beta chains from the same sample are listed, as sequenced in a study of sequential checkpoint blockade in melanoma (dated by TCRdb to the late 2010s). Taken with the paper, the label for treatment or condition translates to: randomized to nivolumab then ipilimumab (arm A) or the reverse (arm B). Library generation was performed with the immunoSEQ multiplex PCR assay. TCRdb took over this immuneACCESS table, retaining in-frame rearrangements with V and J assigned. Such tables are incomplete; in checked studies, under half of the missing clones stem from an unresolved V gene, and the remainder is unexplained. The table for this sample lists about 28,000 clones; around 90% of them were counted only once. Clones ranked in the top ten supply 14% of the sample. The source material was CD8+ T cells sorted from blood (inferred from file names), sampled from a patient given nivolumab and ipilimumab in sequence. These receptors were collected from a human donor with melanoma.

This chain links TRBV7-9 with TRBJ2-5, with D perhaps TRBD1 (6 bases). Germline-derived CDR1 and CDR2 are SEHNR and FQNEAQ (reference sequence). Trimming shortened V by 6 bases and J by 0 bases, and 14 bases separated the two germline ends. CDR3 length: 15 amino acids. The CDR3: CASSKTGLYQETQYF. CDR3 sequence (DNA): TGTGCCAGCAGTAAGACAGGATTGTACCAAGAGACCCAGTACTTC.

The genes are TRBV15 and TRBJ1-2; D is unresolved. V was trimmed by 0 bases and J by 10 bases, leaving 15 bases between them. Looked up from germline, CDR1 is LNHNV and CDR2 is YYDKDF (reference sequence). The CDR3 has 14 amino acids. The chain's CDR3 is CATSRDEVAEIYTF. CDR3 coding DNA: TGTGCCACCAGCAGAGATGAGGTAGCGGAGATCTACACCTTC.

This chain uses TRBV27 with TRBJ2-2, with 7 bases lining up with TRBD2. J was trimmed by 2 bases and V by 2 bases; bases with no gene match: 2. The CDR3 runs 15 residues. Germline V CDR1 and CDR2: MNHEY, SMNVEV (reference sequence). CDR3 sequence: CASSLLGLNTGELFF. The DNA for the CDR3 is TGTGCCAGCAGTTTACTGGGACTAAACACCGGGGAGCTGTTTTTT.

Note on this clone: At the DNA level, this CDR3 is encoded by other sequences in the same sample as well. The rearrangement joins TRBV28 to TRBJ2-7, with D perhaps TRBD2 (6 bases). The CDR3 extends over 16 amino acids. Between the trimmed V and J ends, which lost 6 bases and 5 bases, there was a span of 23 bases. The germline CDR1 and CDR2 sequences are MDHEN and SYDVKM. CDR3 DNA: TGTGCCAGCAGCGGCGGGGTTGGGGGAGGTTTCGACGAGCAGTACTTC. As protein: CASSGGVGGGFDEQYF.

The chain is built from TRBV4-2 and TRBJ2-7; D perhaps matches TRBD2 (6 bases). The V gene lost 0 bases and the J gene lost 3 bases, with 6 bases spanning the gap. This CDR3 comprises 13 residues. Germline-derived CDR1 and CDR2 are LGHNA and YNFKEQ. The CDR3 DNA reads TGTGCCAGCAGCCAAGAGGGAGGCTACGAGCAGTACGTC. It is translated as CASSQEGGYEQYV.

The V and J genes are TRBV13 and TRBJ1-1; D gene ambiguous. The CDR3 runs 13 residues. Trimming removed 5 bases from V and 0 bases from J, with 7 bases in between. Germline V gives CDR1 PRHDT, CDR2 FYEKMQ (reference sequence). CDR3 region: CASSPQLNTEAFF. CDR3 DNA sequence: TGTGCCAGCAGCCCACAATTGAACACTGAAGCTTTCTTT.

This clone was seen a single time. The CDR3 DNA sequence: TGCGCCAGCAGCCAGAGACTAGCGGGCGATGAGCAGTTCTTC. Translated, it gives CASSQRLAGDEQFF. J is TRBJ2-1 and V is TRBV4-1; TRBD2 agrees at 10 bases. This CDR3 is built from 14 residues. Trimming cost V 3 bases and J 8 bases; bases outside gene matches: 4. The germline V gene encodes CDR1 MGHRA and CDR2 YSYEKL.

The CDR3 loop reads CASSPQTSSYEQYF. The DNA for the CDR3 is TGTGCCAGTAGTCCCCAGACTTCGTCCTACGAGCAGTACTTC. The V and J genes are TRBV19 and TRBJ2-5; no reliable D call. Matching the DNA end better, TRBJ2-7 makes the J call doubtful. Germline CDR1 LNHDA, CDR2 SQIVND (reference sequence). This CDR3 spans 14 amino acids.

This clone was detected once. This chain uses TRBV11-2 with TRBJ2-7, with 10 bases that match TRBD1. Germline V gene data show CDR1 as SGHAT and CDR2 as FQNNGV. There are 15 residues in the CDR3. Germline trimming cut 2 bases from V and 2 bases from J; bases unmatched to any gene: 3. The CDR3 here is CASSLSGTGAYEQYF. CDR3 nucleotide sequence: TGTGCCAGCAGCTTAAGCGGGACAGGGGCCTACGAGCAGTACTTC.

V is TRBV7-8 and J is TRBJ2-7, with D perhaps matching TRBD1 (5 bases). Germline CDR1 reads SGHVS; CDR2 reads FQNEAQ. This CDR3 contains 13 residues. Trimming stripped 5 bases from V and 1 base from J, with 9 bases between. CDR3 protein: CASSHRMSYEQYV. Written as DNA, the CDR3 is TGTGCCAGCAGCCACAGGATGTCCTACGAGCAGTACGTC.

This chain joins TRBV28 and TRBJ2-3; D might be TRBD1 (6 bases). Between the trimmed V and J ends, which lost 4 bases and 3 bases, there was a span of 17 bases. From germline, CDR1 is MDHEN and CDR2 SYDVKM. The CDR3 runs to 16 residues. The CDR3 spells CASSYTIVQGTDTQYF. Written as DNA, the CDR3 is TGTGCCAGCAGTTATACAATAGTACAGGGTACAGATACGCAGTATTTT. Using reference TRBV28 and TRBJ2-3 for the parts outside the CDR3, the full variable domain is DVKVTQSSRYLVKRTGEKVFLECVQDMDHENMFWYRQDPGLGLRLIYFSYDVKMKEKGDIPEGYSVSREKKERFSLILESASTNQTSMYLCASSYTIVQGTDTQYFGPGTRLTVL.

The genes are TRBV9 and TRBJ2-2; D is perhaps TRBD2 (6 bases). The CDR3 runs to 16 residues. The germline CDR1 and CDR2 sequences are SGDLS and YYNGEE. The V gene lost 0 bases and the J gene lost 7 bases, with 16 bases spanning the gap. The chain's CDR3 is CASSVGGTGGNGELFF. CDR3 coding DNA: TGTGCCAGCAGCGTAGGTGGGACCGGGGGTAACGGGGAGCTGTTTTTT.

This clone has more than one count but fewer than ten. The chain couples TRBV10-3 to TRBJ2-7, with TRBD2 as a possible D gene (6 bases). CDR1 is ENHRY, CDR2 SYGVKD, per germline. V was pared by 2 bases and J by 6 bases, with 8 bases between. This CDR3 has 12 residues. This chain's CDR3 is CAISEAGLEQYV. Written as DNA, the CDR3 is TGTGCCATCAGTGAGGCGGGGCTCGAGCAGTACGTC.

V and J are TRBV4-1 and TRBJ1-2, with 11 bases fitting TRBD1. Trimming took 1 base from V and 2 from J; bases not matched to a gene: 15. Per the germline V gene, CDR1 is MGHRA and CDR2 is YSYEKL. The CDR3 runs to 20 residues. CDR3 coding DNA: TGCGCCAGCAGCCAAGGAGGCGTGTGGGGGACAGGGGGGGAGAACTATGGCTACACCTTC. Amino acid sequence: CASSQGGVWGTGGENYGYTF.

In this sample, this clone turned up once. The chain joins TRBV7-9 to TRBJ1-1; D perhaps matches TRBD1 (5 bases). There are 13 residues in the CDR3. V lost 1 base and J lost 7, with 10 bases in between. In germline, CDR1 is SEHNR, CDR2 FQNEAQ (reference sequence). CDR3 in amino acids: CASSLVGGIEAFF. In DNA form, the CDR3 reads TGTGCCAGCAGCTTAGTTGGGGGGATTGAAGCTTTCTTT.

The chain has TRBV29-1 and TRBJ2-7, with D possibly being TRBD2 (7 bases). The V gene's germline CDR1 is SQVTM and CDR2 ANQGSEA. Trimming stripped 5 bases from V and 0 bases from J, with 17 bases between. The CDR3 loop spans 15 amino acids. CDR3 coding DNA: TGCAGCGTTCGGGGGGCCCCCGCGAGCTCCTACGAGCAGTACTTC. Encoded protein: CSVRGAPASSYEQYF.

The CDR3 DNA reads as TGTGCCAGCAGTTACTCGGTGGGACAGATAGCCTACGAGCAGTACTTC. Encoded protein: CASSYSVGQIAYEQYF. V usage is TRBV6-5 and J usage is TRBJ2-7; 7 bases match TRBD1. The germline CDR1 and CDR2 sequences are MNHEY and SVGAGI. This CDR3 is 16 amino acids long. After removal of 0 bases from V and 2 bases from J, the junction contained 7 bases not matched to a gene.

The genes are TRBV2 and TRBJ1-2; D is perhaps TRBD1 (5 bases). CDR1 SNHLY and CDR2 FYNNEI come from the germline V gene. The CDR3 sequence is 14 residues long. With 0 bases removed from V and 2 bases from J, the gap between germline ends came to 7 bases. The CDR3 region has the DNA TGTGCCAGCAGTGAAGCGCCAGGGAACTATGGCTACACCTTC. It is translated as CASSEAPGNYGYTF.

The V call is TRBV4-3, the J call TRBJ1-2, with 7 bases matching TRBD1. V lost 1 base, J lost 4 bases, and 6 bases stayed unmatched. The CDR3 is 15 amino acids. Germline V CDR1 and CDR2: LGHNA, YSLEER. Here the CDR3 DNA reads TGCGCCAGCAGCCAAGGACAGGGAGGACGCTATGGCTACACCTTC. Translated, it gives CASSQGQGGRYGYTF.